The 14 T cell receptor beta chains below come from one sample, sequenced in a study of beta chain features in type 1 diabetes. Investigators reverse transcribed all isolated RNA, so they sequenced expressed TCRB transcripts. Using immunoSEQ multiplex PCR, the repertoire was profiled, and TCRdb retains in-frame clones only, with some absent. Of about 260,000 clones listed, around 68% are singletons. Sample: naive CD4+ T cells from blood. The origin of the receptors is a man aged 25-45 years in good health.

The chain employs TRBV7-2 and TRBJ2-7; 12 bases match TRBD2. Trimming at V came to 5 bases and at J to 3 bases, leaving 2 bases not matched to a gene. The germline CDR1 and CDR2 sequences are SGHTA and FQGNSA. The CDR3 runs to 14 residues. The chain's CDR3 is CASSKTSGSYEQYF. CDR3 nucleotide sequence: TGTGCCAGCAGCAAGACTAGCGGGAGCTACGAGCAGTACTTC.

The chain has TRBV4-3 and TRBJ2-1; 12 bases map to TRBD2. The CDR3 has 16 amino acids. With V trimmed by 3 bases and J by 8 bases, 8 bases remained unmatched. CDR1 is LGHNA and CDR2 is YSLEER in the germline V gene. CDR3 DNA: TGCGCCAGCAGCCACCCGACTAGCGGGAGAGTTCATGAGCAGTTCTTC. Amino acid sequence: CASSHPTSGRVHEQFF.

V usage is TRBV6-1 and J usage is TRBJ1-1, with 8 bases fitting TRBD1. The trim removed 4 bases at V and 5 bases at J, leaving 9 bases unmatched. Germline V gives CDR1 MNHNS, CDR2 SASEGT. The CDR3 loop spans 15 amino acids. The CDR3 sequence is CASSARGLSGTEAFF. The CDR3 DNA is TGTGCCAGCAGTGCCAGGGGGCTAAGTGGGACTGAAGCTTTCTTT.

The gene calls are TRBV5-1 and TRBJ2-7; 7 bases line up with TRBD1. The CDR3 loop spans 13 amino acids. Germline V CDR1 and CDR2: SGHRS, YFSETQ. V shed 10 bases and J 3 bases; nucleotides not matched to a gene: 10. CDR3 bases: TGCGCCTCCCGGGGACAGAATCTCTACGAGCAGTACTTC. This translates into CASRGQNLYEQYF.

V is TRBV11-2 and J is TRBJ2-1; 9 bases fit TRBD2. This CDR3 has 16 residues. Germline V lookup: CDR1 SGHAT, CDR2 FQNNGV. The V gene end was trimmed by 0 bases and the J gene end by 3 bases; junction bases not matched to a gene: 3. CDR3 residues: CASSLESSGNYNEQFF. The CDR3 DNA reads TGTGCCAGCAGCTTAGAGTCTAGCGGGAACTACAATGAGCAGTTCTTC.

This clone was found a few times. This sequence joins TRBV18 and TRBJ2-7; 13 positions match TRBD2. The CDR3 covers 16 residues. CDR1 and CDR2 (germline): KGHSH, LQKENI. V shed 1 base, J shed 1 base, and the junction held 1 base outside the gene matches. The CDR3 is CASSPRTSGSSYEQYF. Here the CDR3 DNA reads TGTGCCAGCTCACCACGGACTAGCGGGAGTTCCTACGAGCAGTACTTC. Based on the CDR3 plus reference TRBV18 and TRBJ2-7, the full variable domain is NAGVMQNPRHLVRRRGQEARLRCSPMKGHSHVYWYRQLPEEGLKFMVYLQKENIIDESGMPKERFSAEFPKEGPSILRIQQVVRGDSAAYFCASSPRTSGSSYEQYFGPGTRLTVT.

This clone was detected only once. The rearrangement joins TRBV28 to TRBJ2-7; TRBD1 is a possible D gene (6 bases). The CDR3 runs 12 residues. V was trimmed by 10 bases and J by 6 bases, leaving 16 bases between them. Germline V CDR1 and CDR2: MDHEN, SYDVKM. In DNA, the CDR3 is TGTGCCACCGCAGGGGAGTTGGGCGAGCAGTACTTC. Translating it yields CATAGELGEQYF.

V usage is TRBV7-9 and J usage is TRBJ2-3, with 9 bases lining up with TRBD2. Germline assignment: CDR1 SEHNR and CDR2 FQNEAQ (reference sequence). The CDR3 contains 16 residues. Trimming removed 5 bases from V and 7 bases from J; junction bases left unmatched: 13. In DNA, the CDR3 is TGTGCCAGCAGCCATTATCTACCTAGCGGGATAAATACGCAGTATTTT. This sequence encodes CASSHYLPSGINTQYF.

This chain uses TRBV4-3 with TRBJ2-7, with 8 bases lining up with TRBD1. Looked up from germline, CDR1 is LGHNA and CDR2 is YSLEER. The CDR3 is 15 residues long. Trimming at V came to 3 bases and at J to 1 base, leaving 5 bases not matched to a gene. The CDR3 bases are TGCGCCAGCAGCCAGGGGACAGGCTATTCCTACGAGCAGTACTTC. Its translation: CASSQGTGYSYEQYF.

V usage is TRBV2 and J usage is TRBJ2-2; TRBD1 matches at 9 bases. This CDR3 spans 15 amino acids. Germline values: CDR1 SNHLY, CDR2 FYNNEI. V gave up 4 bases and J gave up 3 bases; unmatched junction bases: 3. CDR3 coding DNA: TGTGCCAGCAGTGTAACAGGGGGCGACACCGGGGAGCTGTTTTTT. This encodes CASSVTGGDTGELFF.

There are a few counts of this clone. The chain recombines TRBV19 with TRBJ2-1; D call uncertain. Deletions cut 5 bases from V and 4 bases from J, with 3 bases between. The CDR3 spans 11 residues. Germline-derived CDR1 and CDR2 are LNHDA and SQIVND (reference sequence). CDR3: CASSQYNEQFF. DNA for the CDR3: TGTGCCAGTAGTCAATACAATGAGCAGTTCTTC.

The V call is TRBV5-1, the J call TRBJ2-1; D call uncertain. Trimming stripped 0 bases from V and 5 bases from J, with 6 bases between. This CDR3 is built from 13 residues. Germline V gene sequence: CDR1 SGHRS, CDR2 YFSETQ. DNA of the CDR3: TGCGCCAGCAGCTTGGGCGACCACAATGAGCAGTTCTTC. Translating gives CASSLGDHNEQFF.

This clone turned up a few times. The chain employs TRBV30 and TRBJ1-1; TRBD1 agrees at 7 bases. Germline V gene sequence: CDR1 GTSNPN, CDR2 SVGIG (reference sequence). V lost 5 bases to trimming and J lost 4 bases; unmatched junction nucleotides: 7. This CDR3 contains 13 residues. The CDR3 region has the DNA TGTGCCTGGGTAGGACAGGCCATCACTGAAGCTTTCTTT. Residues: CAWVGQAITEAFF.

The chain recombines TRBV28 with TRBJ2-5; 10 bases map to TRBD1. The V segment lost 5 bases and the J segment 4 bases; nucleotides outside the gene matches: 10. The CDR3 consists of 16 residues. The germline V gene has CDR1 MDHEN and CDR2 SYDVKM. The CDR3 sequence: CASSLTGQGKGETQYF. The CDR3 DNA reads as TGTGCCAGCAGTCTGACGGGACAGGGGAAAGGAGAGACCCAGTACTTC.